This TCR beta chain is from a study of T cell changes during pregnancy in multiple sclerosis. Assay used: immunoSEQ multiplex PCR; TCRdb lists only in-frame clones, some missing. The sample has 25,000 to 35,000 clones, about 92% seen once. V lost 2 bases and J 1 base, leaving 10 bases between the germline ends. The V gene's germline CDR1 is SGHRS and CDR2 YFSETQ. The length of the CDR3 is 15 residues. The chain combines TRBV5-1 with TRBJ2-1; weak D call: TRBD1 (6 bases). The clonotype originates from a female donor with multiple sclerosis, enrolled in a pregnancy study. The specimen was CD8+ T cells from peripheral blood mononuclear cells, collected before pregnancy. The CDR3 sequence is CASSFDRLSYNEQFF. Written as DNA, the CDR3 is TGCGCCAGCAGCTTCGACAGGCTTTCCTACAATGAGCAGTTCTTC.